This TCR beta chain was sequenced during a study of shared clonotypes between healthy human individuals. With respect to this clone: The antigen is unknown.

The CDR3 runs 11 residues. The germline V gene has CDR1 MNHNS and CDR2 SASEGT. Trimming took off 6 bases at V and 16 bases at J, with 16 bases between the two ends. Broader study findings: Only blood was sampled, and tissue TCR repertoires likely differ from blood ones.

TCRdb's table, derived via immunoSEQ multiplex PCR, lists solely in-frame clones and lacks some. This table holds around 510,000 clones, about 96% found once. The origin of this receptor is a woman in her 30s in good health. The V gene is TRBV6-1, the J gene TRBJ2-1; D could derive from TRBD1 or TRBD2 (6 bases each). Sequencing input: naive CD4+ T cells sorted from blood. Regarding subset: CD45RA+ positively selected. The CDR3 DNA is TGTGCCAGCAGGAGGGGGGCAGGGTGTTTCTTC. Residues: CASRRGAGCFF.